A selection of T cell receptor beta chains follows, all from one sample in a study of blood T cells in healthy people across ages. TCRdb independently ran MiXCR on the 5' RACE reads; one entry per CDR3 protein. This sample carries over a million distinct CDR3 sequences, about 42% of them seen once, and the ten largest clones take about 4%. The source material was blood. The receptors come from a young woman in good health. Both conserved end residues are part of each CDR3. A D gene is named only where the DNA matches it firmly. Expanded clones get a size class; other rows say once, few or many, or leave the size out.

v_call: TRBV7-9
clone_size: NA
d_call: NA
j_call: TRBJ2-4
cdr3_nt: TGTGCCAGCAGCGCCCCAACAGGGCACATTCAGTACTTC
cdr3_aa: CASSAPTGHIQYF

v_call: TRBV20-1
clone_size: NA
d_call: TRBD1
j_call: TRBJ1-2
cdr3_nt: TGCAGTGCTAGACCCGGGACAGGGTTCGTGGGTGGCTACACCTTC
cdr3_aa: CSARPGTGFVGGYTF

v_call: TRBV12-3/TRBV12-4
clone_size: few
d_call: NA
j_call: TRBJ1-5
cdr3_nt: TGTGCCAGCAGTCAGGTGGCAGACAATCAGCCCCAGCATTTT
cdr3_aa: CASSQVADNQPQHF

v_call: TRBV7-9
clone_size: few
d_call: TRBD1
j_call: TRBJ2-1
cdr3_nt: TGTGCCAGCAGCAACGCAGGGGGCAATGAGCAGTTCTTC
cdr3_aa: CASSNAGGNEQFF

v_call: TRBV25-1
clone_size: few
d_call: TRBD1
j_call: TRBJ1-2
cdr3_nt: TGTGCCAGCAGGCCGGGACAGGGTCACTATGGCTACACCTTC
cdr3_aa: CASRPGQGHYGYTF

v_call: TRBV29-1
clone_size: NA
d_call: TRBD1
j_call: TRBJ2-7
cdr3_nt: TGCAGCGTTGAAGTACAGGGGGCTTCTGCCTACGAGCAGTACTTC
cdr3_aa: CSVEVQGASAYEQYF

v_call: TRBV12-3/TRBV12-4
clone_size: NA
d_call: NA
j_call: TRBJ2-7
cdr3_nt: TGTGCCAGCGGCCCCTATGGGACGTCTGCGGGGTACGAGCAGTACTTC
cdr3_aa: CASGPYGTSAGYEQYF

v_call: TRBV12-3/TRBV12-4
clone_size: NA
d_call: TRBD2
j_call: TRBJ2-3
cdr3_nt: TGTGCCAGCAGTTTAGCGCCAATGGCTAGCGGGGGGATCGCAGATACGCAGTATTTT
cdr3_aa: CASSLAPMASGGIADTQYF

v_call: TRBV19
clone_size: few
d_call: TRBD1
j_call: TRBJ1-2
cdr3_nt: TGTGCCAGTAGTACAGGACAGGTCACTAACTATGGCTACACCTTC
cdr3_aa: CASSTGQVTNYGYTF

v_call: TRBV30
clone_size: few
d_call: NA
j_call: TRBJ1-1
cdr3_nt: TGTGCCTGGAGTGGACACGCTGAAGCTTTCTTT
cdr3_aa: CAWSGHAEAFF

v_call: TRBV6-1
clone_size: NA
d_call: NA
j_call: TRBJ2-5
cdr3_nt: TGTGCCAGCGGCCCGGGACTGAAAGAGACCCAGTACTTC
cdr3_aa: CASGPGLKETQYF

v_call: TRBV4-3
clone_size: NA
d_call: NA
j_call: TRBJ1-1
cdr3_nt: TGCGCCAGCAGCCGGCAGGGTTGGGCCGATGAAGCTTTCTTT
cdr3_aa: CASSRQGWADEAFF

v_call: TRBV7-9
clone_size: few
d_call: TRBD2
j_call: TRBJ2-1
cdr3_nt: TGTGCCAGCAGCTTAGGGCTTGCTAGCGGATACTCCTACAATGAGCAGTTCTTC
cdr3_aa: CASSLGLASGYSYNEQFF

v_call: TRBV4-3
clone_size: NA
d_call: NA
j_call: TRBJ2-5
cdr3_nt: TGCGCCAGCAGCCTCGGCGGAATCGACAATGAGCAGTACTTC
cdr3_aa: CASSLGGIDNEQYF

v_call: TRBV20-1
clone_size: NA
d_call: TRBD1
j_call: TRBJ2-7
cdr3_nt: TGCAGTGCTAACCGTCGACAGGGAAGGCCCTACGAGCAGTACTTC
cdr3_aa: CSANRRQGRPYEQYF

v_call: TRBV18
clone_size: few
d_call: NA
j_call: TRBJ1-2
cdr3_nt: TGTGCCAGCTCACCACAAGAGGGACTGTCTGGCTACACCTTC
cdr3_aa: CASSPQEGLSGYTF

v_call: TRBV7-8
clone_size: once
d_call: NA
j_call: TRBJ1-2
cdr3_nt: TGTGCCAGCAGCTTTCCGGGACTCCCACCCGACTACACCTTC
cdr3_aa: CASSFPGLPPDYTF

v_call: TRBV7-2
clone_size: few
d_call: NA
j_call: TRBJ2-3
cdr3_nt: TGTGCCAGCAGCTTAGTATCTGGCAGCAGCACAGATACGCAGTATTTT
cdr3_aa: CASSLVSGSSTDTQYF

v_call: TRBV7-9
clone_size: few
d_call: NA
j_call: TRBJ2-3
cdr3_nt: TGTGCCAGCAGCTCCACTGCCTCCGCAGATACGCAGTATTTT
cdr3_aa: CASSSTASADTQYF

v_call: TRBV7-8
clone_size: few
d_call: TRBD1
j_call: TRBJ1-5
cdr3_nt: TGTGCCAGCAGCCCCAAAAGGGGGACAGGATTTAATCAGCCCCAGCATTTT
cdr3_aa: CASSPKRGTGFNQPQHF

v_call: TRBV2
clone_size: NA
d_call: NA
j_call: TRBJ2-4
cdr3_nt: TGTGCCAGCAGTGTGCAGGCCAGCAAAAACATTCAGTACTTC
cdr3_aa: CASSVQASKNIQYF

v_call: TRBV29-1
clone_size: many
d_call: TRBD1
j_call: TRBJ2-3
cdr3_nt: TGCAGCGTTGAACTCGGGACAGTCACAGATACGCAGTATTTT
cdr3_aa: CSVELGTVTDTQYF

v_call: TRBV27
clone_size: few
d_call: NA
j_call: TRBJ1-6
cdr3_nt: TGTGCCAGCAGTTTTCTGGGGGCGAATAATTCACCCCTCCACTTT
cdr3_aa: CASSFLGANNSPLHF

v_call: TRBV10-3
clone_size: few
d_call: TRBD1
j_call: TRBJ1-1
cdr3_nt: TGTGCCATCAGCCCGGGACAGGGGGCGGGTGAAGCTTTCTTT
cdr3_aa: CAISPGQGAGEAFF

v_call: TRBV12-3/TRBV12-4
clone_size: NA
d_call: NA
j_call: TRBJ1-5
cdr3_nt: TGTGCCAGCAGTCCCGGAGAAGATCAGCCCCAGCATTTT
cdr3_aa: CASSPGEDQPQHF

v_call: TRBV7-2
clone_size: few
d_call: NA
j_call: TRBJ1-1
cdr3_nt: TGTGCCAGCAGCTCAGCAGGGGTTTACACTGAAGCTTTCTTT
cdr3_aa: CASSSAGVYTEAFF